The rows below give T cell receptor beta chains drawn from one sample of a study of T cells in Graves' hyperthyroidism and ophthalmopathy. TCRdb re-called the multiplex PCR reads with MiXCR, one entry per CDR3 protein. In the table there are under 350,000 distinct CDR3 sequences, less than 30% of which are singletons. Sequenced input: blood. The receptors were gathered from a man aged 35 to 55 with Graves' hyperthyroidism that later progressed to Graves' ophthalmopathy. CDR3s include the opening cysteine and the closing phenylalanine or tryptophan. A D gene is named only where the DNA matches it firmly. Expanded clones get a size class; other rows say once, few or many, or leave the size out.

size: few
D: -
J: TRBJ2-5
V: TRBV3-1
CDR3: CASGEMGRETQYF
DNA: TGTGCCAGCGGAGAAATGGGGCGGGAGACCCAGTACTTC

size: -
D: TRBD1
J: TRBJ2-7
V: TRBV6-1
CDR3: CASSVSGQGVSYEQYF
DNA: TGTGCCAGCAGTGTATCGGGACAGGGGGTTTCCTACGAGCAGTACTTC

size: -
D: -
J: TRBJ2-5
V: TRBV29-1
CDR3: CSVVWSETQYF
DNA: TGCAGCGTTGTCTGGAGCGAGACCCAGTACTTC

size: few
D: -
J: TRBJ1-1
V: TRBV27
CDR3: CASSLSARSIRTEAFF
DNA: TGTGCCAGCAGTTTATCCGCGCGAAGCATCCGGACTGAAGCTTTCTTT

size: -
D: -
J: TRBJ1-3
V: TRBV12-3/TRBV12-4
CDR3: CASSPMIDGNTIYF
DNA: TGTGCCAGCAGTCCCATGATCGATGGAAACACCATATATTTT

size: many
D: -
J: TRBJ1-5
V: TRBV20-1
CDR3: CSAQRFSGGNQPQHF
DNA: TGCAGTGCTCAAAGATTTTCGGGGGGCAATCAGCCCCAGCATTTT

size: -
D: -
J: TRBJ1-5
V: TRBV6-2/TRBV6-3
CDR3: CASSYRADFSNQPQHF
DNA: TGTGCCAGCAGTTACCGTGCAGACTTTAGCAATCAGCCCCAGCATTTT

size: -
D: -
J: TRBJ2-7
V: TRBV7-2
CDR3: CASSEGPSPLYF
DNA: TGTGCCAGCAGCGAGGGCCCCAGCCCACTGTACTTC

size: few
D: -
J: TRBJ1-1
V: TRBV12-3/TRBV12-4
CDR3: CASRVDRNTEAFF
DNA: TGTGCCAGCAGGGTGGACAGGAACACTGAAGCTTTCTTT

size: once
D: TRBD2
J: TRBJ2-5
V: TRBV28
CDR3: CASRQAGGAETQYF
DNA: TGTGCCAGCAGACAAGCGGGAGGGGCTGAGACCCAGTACTTC

size: -
D: -
J: TRBJ2-7
V: TRBV6-2/TRBV6-3
CDR3: CTSSYSLGDGIYEQYF
DNA: TGTACCAGCAGTTACTCTCTGGGGGATGGAATTTACGAGCAGTACTTC

size: many
D: -
J: TRBJ2-7
V: TRBV6-1
CDR3: CASSPKTDTYEQYF
DNA: TGTGCCAGCAGTCCAAAGACGGACACCTACGAGCAGTACTTC

size: -
D: TRBD2
J: TRBJ2-5
V: TRBV7-2
CDR3: CASSGLAGRETQYF
DNA: TGTGCCAGCAGCGGACTAGCGGGAAGAGAGACCCAGTACTTC

size: -
D: -
J: TRBJ1-3
V: TRBV27
CDR3: CASSLDSGTTGNTIYF
DNA: TGTGCCAGCAGCCTCGATTCCGGGACGACGGGAAACACCATATATTTT

size: -
D: -
J: TRBJ2-5
V: TRBV12-3/TRBV12-4
CDR3: CASGLTGKETQYF
DNA: TGTGCCAGCGGACTTACAGGGAAAGAGACCCAGTACTTC